A single sample is the source of the 21 T cell receptor beta chains below, sequenced in a study of T cell repertoires in cytomegalovirus infection. TCRdb redid the calling of the reads with MiXCR, one entry per CDR3 protein. The sample lists 480,000 or so distinct CDR3 sequences, about 11% occurring once. The sequencing sample was made of PBMCs. The receptors originated from a human donor in good health (CMV status not recorded). Some clones in this sample may be carry-over from other donors' samples.

The sample holds one count of this clonotype. The CDR3 sequence is CSASVRPRGSNQPQHF. The CDR3, as DNA: TGCAGTGCTTCGGTCCGCCCGAGAGGTAGCAATCAGCCCCAGCATTTT. This chain joins TRBV20-1 and TRBJ1-5; D gene ambiguous. The CDR3 is made up of 16 amino acids. The ends were cut back, 5 bases at V and 0 bases at J, with 17 bases in the middle. Germline V gives CDR1 DFQATT, CDR2 SNEGSKA (reference sequence).

V gene TRBV9 combines with J gene TRBJ1-5; D may be TRBD1 (5 bases). The CDR3 runs 15 residues. Trimming pared 3 bases from V and 2 bases from J, leaving 12 bases between. Germline V gene data show CDR1 as SGDLS and CDR2 as YYNGEE. CDR3 nucleotide sequence: TGTGCCAGCAGCGCAGGGTCTGTTGGCAATCAGCCCCAGCATTTT. Protein: CASSAGSVGNQPQHF.

This clonotype was detected many times. The chain recombines TRBV7-9 with TRBJ2-7; TRBD2 aligns across 9 bases. This CDR3 contains 14 residues. Germline-derived CDR1 and CDR2 are SEHNR and FQNEAQ (reference sequence). Unmatched junction bases numbered 5, after V lost 5 bases and J lost 3 bases. CDR3 sequence: CASSTRLADYEQYF. Here the CDR3 DNA reads TGTGCCAGCAGCACCAGACTAGCGGACTACGAGCAGTACTTC.

The J gene is TRBJ2-5, the V gene TRBV20-1, with a tentative D call TRBD2 (6 bases). The CDR3 has 15 residues. Germline assignment: CDR1 DFQATT and CDR2 SNEGSKA (reference sequence). Trimming stripped 0 bases from V and 0 bases from J, with 11 bases between. The CDR3 region is CSARDGGEYQETQYF. The CDR3 region has the DNA TGCAGTGCTAGAGATGGAGGGGAGTACCAAGAGACCCAGTACTTC.

This clonotype was counted at least ten times. The gene calls are TRBV9 and TRBJ2-1, with 7 bases that match TRBD2. J was trimmed by 0 bases and V by 2 bases; bases with no gene match: 2. Looked up from germline, CDR1 is SGDLS and CDR2 is YYNGEE. The CDR3 is 15 amino acids. CDR3 loop: CASSVSGTSYNEQFF. CDR3 bases: TGTGCCAGCAGCGTCAGCGGGACCTCCTACAATGAGCAGTTCTTC. Full variable domain (missing parts from reference TRBV9 and TRBJ2-1): DSGVTQTPKHLITATGQRVTLRCSPRSGDLSVYWYQQSLDQGLQFLIQYYNGEERAKGNILERFSAQQFPDLHSELNLSSLELGDSALYFCASSVSGTSYNEQFFGPGTRLTVL.

This clonotype was detected only once. With a much larger clone just one base away, this may be a read error. The chain joins TRBV5-4 to TRBJ2-3; D remains ambiguous. The CDR3 extends over 15 amino acids. The ends were cut back, 0 bases at V and 3 bases at J, with 11 bases in the middle. Germline-derived CDR1 and CDR2 are SGHNT and YYREEE (reference sequence). CDR3 in amino acids: CASSLVPVRTDTQYF. The DNA for the CDR3 is TGTGCCAGCAGCTTGGTACCGGTTAGGACAGATACGCAGTATTTT.

The J gene is TRBJ2-2, the V gene TRBV28; 7 bases are a match to TRBD1. Trimming at V came to 6 bases and at J to 2 bases, leaving 15 bases not matched to a gene. The CDR3 loop spans 18 amino acids. CDR1 MDHEN and CDR2 SYDVKM come from the germline V gene. The CDR3: CASSGIPRTGQNTGELFF. DNA for the CDR3: TGTGCCAGCAGCGGGATCCCAAGGACAGGACAAAACACCGGGGAGCTGTTTTTT. Looking up the rest from reference TRBV28 and TRBJ2-2 gives the full variable domain: DVKVTQSSRYLVKRTGEKVFLECVQDMDHENMFWYRQDPGLGLRLIYFSYDVKMKEKGDIPEGYSVSREKKERFSLILESASTNQTSMYLCASSGIPRTGQNTGELFFGEGSRLTVL.

This clonotype has at least ten counts. The V and J genes are TRBV7-6 and TRBJ1-1; 9 bases fit TRBD1. The ends lost 4 bases at V and 5 bases at J; junction bases unmatched: 5. The CDR3 extends over 14 amino acids. Looked up from germline, CDR1 is SGHVS and CDR2 is FNYEAQ. The CDR3 nucleotides are TGTGCCAGCAGCTCAGGACAGGGGATGACTGAAGCTTTCTTT. It translates to CASSSGQGMTEAFF.

This clonotype was observed many times. This rearrangement joins TRBV7-2 to TRBJ2-7, with D possibly being TRBD2 (6 bases). CDR1 and CDR2 from the germline V gene are SGHTA and FQGNSA. The V end lost 0 bases, the J end lost 7 bases, and 13 bases lay between the germline ends. The CDR3 length is 14 residues. CDR3 sequence: CASSLATAGGEQYF. The CDR3 DNA is TGTGCCAGCAGCTTAGCCACAGCCGGGGGAGAGCAGTACTTC.

The J gene is TRBJ2-1, the V gene TRBV20-1; unclear D gene. Germline V gene lookup returns CDR1 DFQATT and CDR2 SNEGSKA (reference sequence). CDR3 length: 14 residues. With 0 bases removed from V and 0 bases from J, the gap between germline ends came to 6 bases. The CDR3 coding sequence is TGCAGTGCTAGAGAATCAGGCTCCTACAATGAGCAGTTCTTC. This encodes CSARESGSYNEQFF.

This clonotype was counted between two and nine times. The chain uses TRBV18 and TRBJ1-2, with a tentative D call TRBD1 (6 bases). Germline V gives CDR1 KGHSH, CDR2 LQKENI. V was pared by 0 bases and J by 4 bases, with 9 bases between. This CDR3 has 14 residues. The CDR3 sequence: CASSPPTGSYGYTF. As DNA, the CDR3 is TGTGCCAGCTCACCACCAACAGGGAGCTATGGCTACACCTTC.

V is TRBV9 and J is TRBJ2-1, with 7 bases aligning to TRBD2. The V and J ends lost 0 bases and 6 bases, in that order; junction bases with no gene match: 6. The germline gives CDR1 SGDLS, CDR2 YYNGEE. The CDR3 runs 15 residues. The CDR3, as DNA: TGTGCCAGCAGCGTAGAAGCGGGGAGGGGCAATGAGCAGTTCTTC. Its translation: CASSVEAGRGNEQFF.

This clonotype was seen many times. The chain is built from TRBV27 and TRBJ2-1; TRBD1 is a possible D gene (6 bases). There are 16 residues in the CDR3. Germline-derived CDR1 and CDR2 are MNHEY and SMNVEV (reference sequence). Trimming shortened V by 4 bases and J by 3 bases, and 16 bases separated the two germline ends. The CDR3 region is CASSSKPGTIYNEQFF. The CDR3 DNA sequence: TGTGCCAGCAGTTCTAAACCGGGGACAATCTACAATGAGCAGTTCTTC.

This clonotype has ten or more counts. CDR3 DNA: TGTGCCAGCAGCCCTCGGGACAGGGCTTTCGAAGCTTTCTTT. Translation: CASSPRDRAFEAFF. This chain uses TRBV7-6 with TRBJ1-1, with 9 bases matching TRBD1. Germline values: CDR1 SGHVS, CDR2 FNYEAQ. This CDR3 comprises 14 residues. V lost 5 bases, J lost 8 bases, and 9 bases stayed unmatched. Variable domain in full (rest from reference TRBV7-6 and TRBJ1-1): GAGVSQSPRYKVTKRGQDVALRCDPISGHVSLYWYRQALGQGPEFLTYFNYEAQQDKSGLPNDRFSAERPEGSISTLTIQRTEQRDSAMYRCASSPRDRAFEAFFGQGTRLTVV.

This clonotype was seen a few times. The chain couples TRBV5-6 to TRBJ1-2; no clear D. Germline CDR1 and CDR2: SGHDT and YYEEEE. The V end lost 4 bases, the J end lost 8 bases, and 15 bases lay between the germline ends. This CDR3 comprises 13 residues. Written as DNA, the CDR3 is TGTGCCAGCAGCGATTGGGGTATGCGGGGCTACACCTTC. Translation gives CASSDWGMRGYTF.

There are many counts of this clonotype. J is TRBJ2-2 and V is TRBV11-1; D may be TRBD1 or TRBD2 (6 bases each). This CDR3 is 14 amino acids long. V was pared by 3 bases and J by 5 bases, with 10 bases between. The germline V gene has CDR1 SGHAT and CDR2 FQDESV (reference sequence). The CDR3 DNA follows: TGTGCCAGCAGCTTTGGGGGGCCAACCGGGGAGCTGTTTTTT. Its translation is CASSFGGPTGELFF. Looking up the rest from reference TRBV11-1 and TRBJ2-2 gives the full variable domain: EAEVAQSPRYKITEKSQAVAFWCDPISGHATLYWYRQILGQGPELLVQFQDESVVDDSQLPKDRFSAERLKGVDSTLKIQPAELGDSAMYLCASSFGGPTGELFFGEGSRLTVL.

In this sample, this clonotype turned up many times. The chain uses TRBV19 and TRBJ2-1; 10 bases line up with TRBD2. The CDR3 is 16 amino acids. The V gene end was trimmed by 3 bases and the J gene end by 0 bases; junction bases not matched to a gene: 2. CDR1 LNHDA and CDR2 SQIVND come from the germline V gene (reference sequence). This chain's CDR3 is CASSMTSGYSYNEQFF. The CDR3 DNA reads TGTGCCAGTAGTATGACTAGCGGGTACTCCTACAATGAGCAGTTCTTC.

At least ten counts were recorded for this clonotype. This sequence joins TRBV5-1 and TRBJ1-1, with TRBD1 matching over 7 bases. V was clipped by 4 bases and J by 1 base; unmatched bases: 4. The V gene's germline CDR1 is SGHRS and CDR2 YFSETQ. This CDR3 is 14 amino acids long. This chain's CDR3 is CASSARDRNTEAFF. The DNA for the CDR3 is TGCGCCAGCAGCGCCCGGGACAGGAACACTGAAGCTTTCTTT.

J is TRBJ2-1 and V is TRBV7-3; TRBD1 is a possible D gene (5 bases). The CDR3 covers 16 residues. CDR1 and CDR2 from the germline V gene are SGHTA and FQGTGA. V was shortened by 4 bases and J by 0 bases, with 13 bases between the two germline ends. The CDR3 loop reads CASSSEQASSYNEQFF. The DNA of the CDR3 is TGTGCCAGCAGCTCCGAACAGGCCAGCTCCTACAATGAGCAGTTCTTC.

V and J are TRBV25-1 and TRBJ2-5, with D maybe TRBD2 (5 bases). There are 13 residues in the CDR3. Trimming pared 6 bases from V and 4 bases from J, leaving 12 bases between. Germline CDR1 and CDR2: MGHDK and SYGVNS. CDR3 region: CASSNPGGETQYF. The CDR3 DNA reads as TGTGCCAGCAGCAACCCTGGAGGAGAGACCCAGTACTTC.

V gene TRBV11-2 combines with J gene TRBJ2-3, with a tentative D call TRBD2 (5 bases). CDR3 length equals 16 residues. Trimming stripped 5 bases from V and 2 bases from J, with 17 bases between. Germline V gene data show CDR1 as SGHAT and CDR2 as FQNNGV. The CDR3 coding sequence is TGTGCCAGCAGCCAGAGGGCGGTTTGGATCACAGATACGCAGTATTTT. It is translated as CASSQRAVWITDTQYF. Filled out from reference TRBV11-2 and TRBJ2-3, the complete variable domain reads EAGVAQSPRYKIIEKRQSVAFWCNPISGHATLYWYQQILGQGPKLLIQFQNNGVVDDSQLPKDRFSAERLKGVDSTLKIQPAKLEDSAVYLCASSQRAVWITDTQYFGPGTRLTVL.